The 9 T cell receptor beta chains presented below share a single source sample, sequenced in a study of cytomegalovirus exposure and HLA in healthy donors. PCR primers comprised 60 Vbeta and 13 Jbeta primers. The repertoire was sequenced with immunoSEQ multiplex PCR; TCRdb's copy has only in-frame clones and lacks some. Of 120,000 to 150,000 clones listed, under 85% were seen once; the top ten hold roughly 6.3%. Sequenced input: PBMCs. The source of these receptors is a woman in her thirties or forties in good health and CMV-seropositive.

The chain is built from TRBV30 and TRBJ2-1, with 13 bases that match TRBD2. CDR3 length: 20 amino acids. V dropped 1 base and J dropped 4; count of bases not matched to a gene: 16. CDR1 GTSNPN and CDR2 SVGIG come from the germline V gene (reference sequence). The CDR3 sequence: CAWSAYGLAGAHRSYNEQFF. For the CDR3, the DNA is TGTGCCTGGAGTGCGTATGGACTAGCGGGGGCCCATAGAAGTTACAATGAGCAGTTCTTC.

V and J are TRBV23-1 and TRBJ2-7, with 7 bases aligning to TRBD2. TRBV23-1 is placed among ORFs of uncertain function. The V gene end was trimmed by 6 bases and the J gene end by 0 bases; junction bases not matched to a gene: 8. This CDR3 spans 15 amino acids. CDR3 coding DNA: TGCGCCAGCAGAGGGGAGGGAGCAGTCTCCTACGAGCAGTACTTC. It translates to CASRGEGAVSYEQYF.

This rearrangement joins TRBV10-3 to TRBJ2-4; 13 positions agree with TRBD2. CDR3 size: 18 residues. The germline V gene encodes CDR1 ENHRY and CDR2 SYGVKD. The V gene end was trimmed by 2 bases and the J gene end by 0 bases; junction bases not matched to a gene: 4. Written as DNA, the CDR3 is TGTGCCATCAGTGAGCGCGGACTAGCGGGGGTAGCCAAAAACATTCAGTACTTC. This translates into CAISERGLAGVAKNIQYF.

The CDR3 loop is CASSEPQVCGYTF. Here the CDR3 DNA reads TGTGCCAGCAGTGAGCCACAAGTCTGTGGCTACACCTTC. The chain combines TRBV6-1 with TRBJ1-2; D is unclear. The CDR3 loop spans 13 amino acids. Germline CDR1 is MNHNS and CDR2 is SASEGT. The germline V and J ends were trimmed by 3 bases and 7 bases, with 12 bases remaining between them.

This clone was found once. The chain combines TRBV18 with TRBJ1-1, with 7 bases matching TRBD1. V was clipped by 7 bases and J by 8 bases; unmatched bases: 7. The germline CDR1 and CDR2 sequences are KGHSH and LQKENI. The CDR3 is 12 residues long. The CDR3 DNA follows: TGTGCCAGCTTAGCGACAGGGAGGGAAGCTTTCTTT. The encoded protein is CASLATGREAFF.

The rearrangement uses TRBV19 and TRBJ2-5; weak D call: TRBD1 (6 bases). The germline V gene has CDR1 LNHDA and CDR2 SQIVND (reference sequence). Trimming shortened V by 7 bases and J by 4 bases, and 13 bases separated the two germline ends. The CDR3 is 13 amino acids. The CDR3 region is CASNSQGGETQYF. The CDR3 DNA follows: TGTGCCAGTAATTCTCAAGGGGGAGAGACCCAGTACTTC.

The chain carries TRBV5-4 and TRBJ1-5; D is ambiguous. This CDR3 region has 16 residues. CDR1 is SGHNT and CDR2 is YYREEE in the germline V gene (reference sequence). V lost 0 bases to trimming and J lost 0 bases, with 10 bases between them. The CDR3 nucleotides read TGTGCCAGCAGCTTGGATACAGCTTCTAGCAATCAGCCCCAGCATTTT. Protein: CASSLDTASSNQPQHF. The full variable domain, with the rest looked up from reference TRBV5-4 and TRBJ1-5, is ETGVTQSPTHLIKTRGQQVTLRCSSQSGHNTVSWYQQALGQGPQFIFQYYREEENGRGNFPPRFSGLQFPNYSSELNVNALELDDSALYLCASSLDTASSNQPQHFGDGTRLSIL.

The rearrangement links TRBV4-2 to TRBJ2-3; 7 bases are shared with TRBD1. CDR3 length: 15 residues. Germline values: CDR1 LGHNA, CDR2 YNFKEQ. The trim removed 4 bases at V and 2 bases at J, leaving 6 bases unmatched. The CDR3, as DNA: TGTGCCAGCAGCCCGGGACAGTCAGTCACAGATACGCAGTATTTT. It encodes CASSPGQSVTDTQYF.

This clone showed up just once. The chain joins TRBV5-1 to TRBJ1-2; D not resolved. This CDR3 has 13 residues. V was trimmed by 4 bases and J by 7 bases, leaving 14 bases between them. Germline CDR1 is SGHRS and CDR2 is YFSETQ. Written as DNA, the CDR3 is TGCGCCAGCAGCCCCTGGGAGGAAACTGGCTACACCTTC. The encoded protein is CASSPWEETGYTF. Full variable domain (outside the CDR3, taken from reference TRBV5-1 and TRBJ1-2): KAGVTQTPRYLIKTRGQQVTLSCSPISGHRSVSWYQQTPGQGLQFLFEYFSETQRNKGNFPGRFSGRQFSNSRSEMNVSTLELGDSALYLCASSPWEETGYTFGSGTRLTVV.